These T cell receptor beta chains were read from a single sample in a study of identifying expanded T cells in peripheral blood. Generated by immunoSEQ multiplex PCR, the TCRdb table keeps only in-frame clones and is missing some. The profile shows about 86,000 clones, 80% to 90% of them singletons. The sequenced material came from blood. The receptor set was obtained from a person between 18 and 70 years old in good health. Both conserved end residues are part of each CDR3. The order of the fields is CDR3 protein, CDR3 DNA, V gene, D gene, J gene, clone size. A D gene is named only where the DNA matches it firmly. The size field is filled for only some rows; it gives once, few, many or a size class.

cdr3_aa: CASSLGDRAEAFF
cdr3_nt: TGCGCCAGCAGCTTGGGAGACAGAGCTGAAGCTTTCTTT
v_call: TRBV5-1
d_call: .
j_call: TRBJ1-1
clone_size: once

cdr3_aa: CASSLGRTEAFF
cdr3_nt: TGTGCCAGCAGCTTAGGGAGAACTGAAGCTTTCTTT
v_call: TRBV7-2
d_call: .
j_call: TRBJ1-1
clone_size: once

cdr3_aa: CASRAAPDRVDQPQHF
cdr3_nt: TGCGCCAGCAGGGCTGCCCCCGACAGGGTCGATCAGCCCCAGCATTTT
v_call: TRBV5-1
d_call: TRBD1
j_call: TRBJ1-5
clone_size: .

cdr3_aa: CASSLAFESVGPYNEQFF
cdr3_nt: TGTGCCAGCAGCTTAGCGTTTGAGAGCGTCGGCCCCTACAATGAGCAGTTCTTC
v_call: TRBV7-6
d_call: .
j_call: TRBJ2-1
clone_size: .

cdr3_aa: CASSLMRLQETQYF
cdr3_nt: TGTGCCAGCAGCTTGATGAGGCTTCAAGAGACCCAGTACTTC
v_call: TRBV5-6
d_call: .
j_call: TRBJ2-5
clone_size: .

cdr3_aa: CASSLGASGGDTQYF
cdr3_nt: TGCGCCAGCAGCTTGGGGGCTAGCGGGGGAGATACGCAGTATTTT
v_call: TRBV5-1
d_call: TRBD2
j_call: TRBJ2-3
clone_size: few

cdr3_aa: CASSFRRDNEQFF
cdr3_nt: TGTGCCAGCAGCTTCCGTCGGGACAATGAGCAGTTCTTC
v_call: TRBV11-2
d_call: .
j_call: TRBJ2-1
clone_size: .

cdr3_aa: CASSLVGGAQGTQYF
cdr3_nt: TGTGCCAGCAGCTTAGTTGGGGGGGCGCAGGGGACCCAGTACTTC
v_call: TRBV7-2
d_call: .
j_call: TRBJ2-5
clone_size: once

cdr3_aa: CASSLPKGRVRGDEKLFF
cdr3_nt: TGTGCCAGCTCGTTACCCAAAGGCCGGGTCAGGGGGGATGAAAAACTGTTTTTT
v_call: TRBV18
d_call: TRBD1
j_call: TRBJ1-4
clone_size: .

cdr3_aa: CASSVGGSYEQYF
cdr3_nt: TGTGCCAGCAGTGTAGGTGGATCCTACGAGCAGTACTTC
v_call: TRBV6-1
d_call: .
j_call: TRBJ2-7
clone_size: .

cdr3_aa: CASRQTGGYSYEQYF
cdr3_nt: TGTGCCAGCAGACAAACAGGGGGCTATTCCTACGAGCAGTACTTC
v_call: TRBV2
d_call: TRBD1
j_call: TRBJ2-7
clone_size: .

cdr3_aa: CAISDPEGTEAFF
cdr3_nt: TGTGCCATCAGTGATCCGGAGGGCACTGAAGCTTTCTTT
v_call: TRBV10-3
d_call: .
j_call: TRBJ1-1
clone_size: .

cdr3_aa: CASSLDRSGRAGGYTF
cdr3_nt: TGTGCCAGCAGCTTAGACAGGTCCGGGAGAGCCGGGGGCTACACCTTC
v_call: TRBV7-2
d_call: .
j_call: TRBJ1-2
clone_size: .

cdr3_aa: CASSSPGSINGYTF
cdr3_nt: TGTGCCAGCAGTTCCCCCGGGTCTATCAATGGCTACACCTTC
v_call: TRBV28
d_call: .
j_call: TRBJ1-2
clone_size: .

cdr3_aa: CASSLGAALAKNIQYF
cdr3_nt: TGTGCCAGCAGCTTAGGGGCAGCCCTAGCCAAAAACATTCAGTACTTC
v_call: TRBV7-8
d_call: .
j_call: TRBJ2-4
clone_size: .

cdr3_aa: CASRQGSGNTIYF
cdr3_nt: TGTGCCAGCAGGCAGGGTTCTGGAAACACCATATATTTT
v_call: TRBV7-9
d_call: .
j_call: TRBJ1-3
clone_size: .

cdr3_aa: CASGGQGTYNEQFF
cdr3_nt: TGTGCGAGCGGAGGACAGGGGACCTACAATGAGCAGTTCTTC
v_call: TRBV6-5
d_call: TRBD1
j_call: TRBJ2-1
clone_size: .

cdr3_aa: CASSAQGVRGEQFF
cdr3_nt: TGTGCCAGCAGCGCTCAGGGAGTCAGGGGTGAGCAGTTCTTC
v_call: TRBV9
d_call: .
j_call: TRBJ2-1
clone_size: once

cdr3_aa: CASSSAGGIRRSYEQYF
cdr3_nt: TGTGCCAGCAGTTCCGCCGGGGGGATCCGACGGTCCTACGAGCAGTACTTC
v_call: TRBV27
d_call: TRBD2
j_call: TRBJ2-7
clone_size: once

cdr3_aa: CATTPPATAGVGELFF
cdr3_nt: TGTGCCACTACCCCACCCGCGACAGCGGGAGTCGGGGAGCTGTTTTTT
v_call: TRBV19
d_call: TRBD2
j_call: TRBJ2-2
clone_size: .

cdr3_aa: CASSFQGAGGYTF
cdr3_nt: TGTGCCAGCAGCTTCCAGGGGGCGGGAGGCTACACCTTC
v_call: TRBV5-4
d_call: TRBD1
j_call: TRBJ1-2
clone_size: once

cdr3_aa: CATSKAGGAVDTQYF
cdr3_nt: TGTGCCACCAGCAAGGCCGGGGGGGCCGTAGATACGCAGTATTTT
v_call: TRBV15
d_call: TRBD2
j_call: TRBJ2-3
clone_size: .

cdr3_aa: CASSLVFSANEQFF
cdr3_nt: TGTGCCAGCAGCTTAGTCTTCTCTGCGAATGAGCAGTTCTTC
v_call: TRBV7-2
d_call: .
j_call: TRBJ2-1
clone_size: once

cdr3_aa: CASSSRTPGRRWNSPLHF
cdr3_nt: TGTGCCAGCAGCTCCCGAACCCCAGGGCGGAGGTGGAATTCACCCCTCCACTTT
v_call: TRBV7-2
d_call: .
j_call: TRBJ1-6
clone_size: .